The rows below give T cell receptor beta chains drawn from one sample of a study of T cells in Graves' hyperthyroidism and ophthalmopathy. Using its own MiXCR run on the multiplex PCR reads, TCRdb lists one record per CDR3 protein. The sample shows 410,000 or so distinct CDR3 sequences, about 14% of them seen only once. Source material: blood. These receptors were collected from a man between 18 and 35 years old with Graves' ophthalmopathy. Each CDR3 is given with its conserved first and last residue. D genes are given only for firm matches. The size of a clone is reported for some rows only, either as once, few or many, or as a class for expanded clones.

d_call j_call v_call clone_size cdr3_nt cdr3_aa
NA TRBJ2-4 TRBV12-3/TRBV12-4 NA TGTGCCAGCGAAGGGACGGGACTAAACATTCAGTACTTC CASEGTGLNIQYF
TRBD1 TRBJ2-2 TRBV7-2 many TGTGCCAGCAGTTTTCGTCCGGGACAGGCCACCGGGGAGCTGTTTTTT CASSFRPGQATGELFF
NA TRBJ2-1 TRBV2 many TGTGCCAGCATGGCAGGGTTGCACAATGAGCAGTTCTTC CASMAGLHNEQFF
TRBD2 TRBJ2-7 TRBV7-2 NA TGTGCCAGCAGCTTAAACCTAGCGGGGGGGCCTCCCTCCTACGAGCAGTACTTC CASSLNLAGGPPSYEQYF
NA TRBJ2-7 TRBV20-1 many TGCAGTGCTAGGCCGACCCTCTCCGACTACGAGCAGTACTTC CSARPTLSDYEQYF
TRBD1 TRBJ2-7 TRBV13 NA TGTGCCAGCAGCCTGACAGGGGGTTGGGAGCAGTACTTC CASSLTGGWEQYF
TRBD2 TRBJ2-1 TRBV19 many TGTGCCAGTAGTTGCGGGAGGGCGAGCTACAATGAGCAGTTCTTC CASSCGRASYNEQFF
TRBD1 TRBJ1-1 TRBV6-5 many TGTGCCAGCAGTTACACAGGGGGGAACACTGAAGCTTTCTTT CASSYTGGNTEAFF
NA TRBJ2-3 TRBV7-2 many TGTGCCAGCAGCTTAACCGACTTGCACACAGATACGCAGTATTTT CASSLTDLHTDTQYF
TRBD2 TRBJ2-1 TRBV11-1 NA TGTGCCAGCAGCTTGGGGACTAGCGGGGGATCGGTCGAGCAGTTCTTC CASSLGTSGGSVEQFF
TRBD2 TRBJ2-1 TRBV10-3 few TGTGCCATCAGGGGGGGAACTAGCGGGAGGGCCCAATTTAATGAGCAGTTCTTC CAIRGGTSGRAQFNEQFF
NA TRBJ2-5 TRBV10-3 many TGTGCCATCAAGTCTGATCCAGGTCCCCAAGAGACCCAGTACTTC CAIKSDPGPQETQYF
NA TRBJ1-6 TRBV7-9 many TGTGCCAGCAGCCCCGACAGCTATAATTCACCCCTCCACTTT CASSPDSYNSPLHF
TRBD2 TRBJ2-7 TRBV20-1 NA TGCAGTGCTAGAGACCGGACTAGCGGGAGAACTTACGAGCAGTACTTC CSARDRTSGRTYEQYF
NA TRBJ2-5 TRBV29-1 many TGCAGCGTTGGCGCTAGATTTTCGGACCAAGAGACCCAGTACTTC CSVGARFSDQETQYF
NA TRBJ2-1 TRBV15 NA TGTGCCACCAGCAGAGATCTGGAGTCCTACAATGAGCAGTTCTTC CATSRDLESYNEQFF
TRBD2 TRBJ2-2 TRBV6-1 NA TGTGCCAGCGGCCCCGGGAGGCGGGACACCGGGGAGCTGTTTTTT CASGPGRRDTGELFF
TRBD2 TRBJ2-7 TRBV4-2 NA TGTGCCAGCAGCCAAGGTATCACCGGGACTAGCAGAACCTACGAGCAGTACTTC CASSQGITGTSRTYEQYF
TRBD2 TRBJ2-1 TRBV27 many TGTGCCAGCAGTTTATCTGCGGGGGAGGTCTACAATGAGCAGTTCTTC CASSLSAGEVYNEQFF
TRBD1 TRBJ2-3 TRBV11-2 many TGTGCCAGCAGCCAAGCCGGGACAGGGCTCACAGATACGCAGTATTTT CASSQAGTGLTDTQYF
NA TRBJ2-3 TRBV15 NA TGTGCCACCAACTTCTTACCCACAGATACGCAGTATTTT CATNFLPTDTQYF
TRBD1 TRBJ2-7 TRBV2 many TGTGCCAGCAGAAGGACAGGGATGGGCTACGAGCAGTACTTC CASRRTGMGYEQYF
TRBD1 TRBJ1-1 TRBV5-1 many TGCGCCAGCAGCCTGACAGGGGTGAACACTGAAGCTTTCTTT CASSLTGVNTEAFF
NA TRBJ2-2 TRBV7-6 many TGTGCCAGCAGCCCCCAACCCGACATTGCCGGGGAGCTGTTTTTT CASSPQPDIAGELFF
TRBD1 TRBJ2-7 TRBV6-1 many TGTGCCAGCAGCGTATTTGGGACAGGGCCCGACGAGCAGTACTTC CASSVFGTGPDEQYF
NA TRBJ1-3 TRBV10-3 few TGTGCCATCAGCCAGGGATCTGGAAACACCATATATTTT CAISQGSGNTIYF
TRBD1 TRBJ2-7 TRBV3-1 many TGTGCCAGCAGCTGGACGACAGGGACAGGCTACGAGCAGTACTTC CASSWTTGTGYEQYF
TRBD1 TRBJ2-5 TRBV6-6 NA TGTGCCAGCAGTTACCCAGGGGGCCTGCAGACCCAGTACTTC CASSYPGGLQTQYF